Only a few counts were recorded for the clone carrying this TCR beta chain. Antigen: not known. Just one base apart from a much larger clone, this may be a read error. The CDR3 is 15 amino acids. V was pared by 0 bases and J by 1 base, with 1 base of the junction left unmatched. The V gene's germline CDR1 is MDHEN and CDR2 SYDVKM. Researchers took RNA transcripts and amplified the TCR beta CDR3 regions from them. Researchers ran a first-round RT-PCR on the TCR CDR3 using the HTBI primer set. MiXCR was run by TCRdb on the multiplex PCR reads, yielding one entry per CDR3 protein. The profile shows 380,000 or so distinct CDR3 sequences, 13% of them singletons. The sample originates from a study of T cells in Graves' hyperthyroidism and ophthalmopathy. Points from the study as a whole: Prediction of ophthalmopathy progression came a median 6.5 months pre-onset. Ophthalmopathy was separated from stable hyperthyroidism by a 13 V-J model.

Patients having uncontrolled infection, another autoimmune disease, pregnancy or lactation were not included. First hyperthyroidism diagnosis is when the blood sample was obtained, before any ophthalmopathy symptoms. This clonotype was sampled from a young man with Graves' hyperthyroidism that later progressed to Graves' ophthalmopathy. The sample was blood. V gene TRBV28 combines with J gene TRBJ1-1; TRBD1 matches 8 bases. CDR3 amino acids: CASSLWGQENTEAFF. In nucleotides, the CDR3 is TGTGCCAGCAGTTTATGGGGACAGGAGAACACTGAAGCTTTCTTT.